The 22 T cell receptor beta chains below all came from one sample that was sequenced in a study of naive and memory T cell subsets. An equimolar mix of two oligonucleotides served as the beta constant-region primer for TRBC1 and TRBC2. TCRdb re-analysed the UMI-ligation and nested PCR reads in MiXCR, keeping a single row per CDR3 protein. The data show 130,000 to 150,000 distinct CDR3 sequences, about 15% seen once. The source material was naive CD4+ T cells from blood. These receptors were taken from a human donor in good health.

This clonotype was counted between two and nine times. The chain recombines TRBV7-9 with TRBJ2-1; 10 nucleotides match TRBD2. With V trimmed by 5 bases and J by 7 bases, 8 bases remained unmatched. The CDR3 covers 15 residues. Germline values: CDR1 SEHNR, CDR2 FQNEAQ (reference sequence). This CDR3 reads CASSELAGWNNEQFF. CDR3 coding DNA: TGTGCCAGCAGCGAACTAGCGGGATGGAATAATGAGCAGTTCTTC. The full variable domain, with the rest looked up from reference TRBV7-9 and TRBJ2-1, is DTGVSQNPRHKITKRGQNVTFRCDPISEHNRLYWYRQTLGQGPEFLTYFQNEAQLEKSRLLSDRFSAERPKGSFSTLEIQRTEQGDSAMYLCASSELAGWNNEQFFGPGTRLTVL.

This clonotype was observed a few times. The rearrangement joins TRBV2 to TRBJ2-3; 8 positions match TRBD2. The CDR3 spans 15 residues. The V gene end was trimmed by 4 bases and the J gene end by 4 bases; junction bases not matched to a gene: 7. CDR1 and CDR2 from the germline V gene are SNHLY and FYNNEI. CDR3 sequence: CASSGRTSLADTQYF. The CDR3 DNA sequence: TGTGCCAGCAGTGGTAGGACTAGCCTCGCAGATACGCAGTATTTT. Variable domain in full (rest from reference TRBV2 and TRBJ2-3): EPEVTQTPSHQVTQMGQEVILRCVPISNHLYFYWYRQILGQKVEFLVSFYNNEISEKSEIFDDQFSVERPDGSNFTLKIRSTKLEDSAMYFCASSGRTSLADTQYFGPGTRLTVL.

The CDR3: CASSLHPSQPQHF. The DNA of the CDR3 is TGTGCCAGCAGTTTACACCCCTCTCAGCCCCAGCATTTT. The chain recombines TRBV27 with TRBJ1-5; no firm D call. CDR1 and CDR2 from the germline V gene are MNHEY and SMNVEV (reference sequence). The length of the CDR3 is 13 residues. Between the trimmed V and J ends, which lost 2 bases and 6 bases, there was a span of 8 bases.

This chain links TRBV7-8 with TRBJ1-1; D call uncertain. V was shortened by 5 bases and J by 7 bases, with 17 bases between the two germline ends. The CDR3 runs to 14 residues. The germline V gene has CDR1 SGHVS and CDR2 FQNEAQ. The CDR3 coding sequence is TGTGCCAGCAGCGACACGACGACGGGCTTTGAAGCTTTCTTT. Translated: CASSDTTTGFEAFF.

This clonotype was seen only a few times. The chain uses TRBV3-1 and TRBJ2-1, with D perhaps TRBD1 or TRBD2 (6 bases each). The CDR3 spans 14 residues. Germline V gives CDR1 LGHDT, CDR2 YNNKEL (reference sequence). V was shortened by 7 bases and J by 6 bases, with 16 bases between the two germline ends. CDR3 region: CASNEGGRFNEQFF. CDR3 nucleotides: TGTGCCAGCAATGAGGGGGGTAGGTTCAATGAGCAGTTCTTC.

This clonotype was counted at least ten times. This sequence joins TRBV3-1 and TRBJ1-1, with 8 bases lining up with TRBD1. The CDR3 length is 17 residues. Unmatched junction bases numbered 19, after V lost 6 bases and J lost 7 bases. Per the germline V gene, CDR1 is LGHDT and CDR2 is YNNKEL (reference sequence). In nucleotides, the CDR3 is TGTGCCAGCAGATTTATGGGGACAGGTCCCAGCGCGAATGAAGCTTTCTTT. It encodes CASRFMGTGPSANEAFF. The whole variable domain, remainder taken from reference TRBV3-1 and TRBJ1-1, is DTAVSQTPKYLVTQMGNDKSIKCEQNLGHDTMYWYKQDSKKFLKIMFSYNNKELIINETVPNRFSPKSPDKAHLNLHINSLELGDSAVYFCASRFMGTGPSANEAFFGQGTRLTVV.

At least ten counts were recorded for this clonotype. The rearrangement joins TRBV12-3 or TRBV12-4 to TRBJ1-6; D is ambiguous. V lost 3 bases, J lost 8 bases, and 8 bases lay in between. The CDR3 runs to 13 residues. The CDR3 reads CASSFSLDSPLHF. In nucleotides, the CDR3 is TGTGCCAGCAGTTTTAGCCTGGATTCACCCCTCCACTTT.

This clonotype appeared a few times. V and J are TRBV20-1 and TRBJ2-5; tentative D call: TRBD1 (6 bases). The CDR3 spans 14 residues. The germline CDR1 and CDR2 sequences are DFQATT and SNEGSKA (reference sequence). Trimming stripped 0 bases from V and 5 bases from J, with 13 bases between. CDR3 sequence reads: CSARDRGAWETQYF. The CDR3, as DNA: TGCAGTGCTAGAGACAGGGGAGCTTGGGAGACCCAGTACTTC.

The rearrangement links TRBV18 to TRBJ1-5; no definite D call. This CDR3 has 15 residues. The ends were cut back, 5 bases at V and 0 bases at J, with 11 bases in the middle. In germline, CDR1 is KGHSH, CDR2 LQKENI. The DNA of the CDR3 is TGTGCCAGCTCATCCTCATATTATAGCAATCAGCCCCAGCATTTT. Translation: CASSSSYYSNQPQHF.

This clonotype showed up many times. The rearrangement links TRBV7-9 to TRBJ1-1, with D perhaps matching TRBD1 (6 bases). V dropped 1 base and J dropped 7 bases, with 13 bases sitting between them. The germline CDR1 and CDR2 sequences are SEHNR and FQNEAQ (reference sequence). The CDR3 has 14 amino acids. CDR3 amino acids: CASSLGQGIGEAFF. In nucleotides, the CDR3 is TGTGCCAGCAGCTTAGGGCAGGGGATCGGTGAAGCTTTCTTT.

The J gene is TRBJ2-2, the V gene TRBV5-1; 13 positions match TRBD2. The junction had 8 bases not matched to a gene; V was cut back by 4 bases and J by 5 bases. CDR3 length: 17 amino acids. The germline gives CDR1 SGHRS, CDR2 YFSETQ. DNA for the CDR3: TGCGCCAGCAGCCCGACTAGCGGGAGGTTGACGACCGGGGAGCTGTTTTTT. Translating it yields CASSPTSGRLTTGELFF.

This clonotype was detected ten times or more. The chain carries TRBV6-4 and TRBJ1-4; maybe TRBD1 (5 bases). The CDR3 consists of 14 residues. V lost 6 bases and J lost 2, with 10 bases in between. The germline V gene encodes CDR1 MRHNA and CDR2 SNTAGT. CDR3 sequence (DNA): TGTGCCAGCAGGGGGACCTGGACTAATGAAAAACTGTTTTTT. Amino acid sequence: CASRGTWTNEKLFF.

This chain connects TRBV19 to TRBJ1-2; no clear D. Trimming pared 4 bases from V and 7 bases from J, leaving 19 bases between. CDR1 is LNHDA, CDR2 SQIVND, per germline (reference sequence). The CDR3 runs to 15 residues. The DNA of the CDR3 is TGTGCCAGTAGTACCATACACCGGGAGTCTGGTGGCTACACCTTC. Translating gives CASSTIHRESGGYTF.

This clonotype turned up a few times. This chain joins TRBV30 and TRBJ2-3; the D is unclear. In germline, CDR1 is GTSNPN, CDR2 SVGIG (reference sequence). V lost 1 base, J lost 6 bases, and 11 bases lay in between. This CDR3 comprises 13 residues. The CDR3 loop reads CAWSGTFEDTQYF. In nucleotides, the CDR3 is TGTGCCTGGAGTGGAACTTTTGAGGATACGCAGTATTTT. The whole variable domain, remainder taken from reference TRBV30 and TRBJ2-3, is SQTIHQWPATLVQPVGSPLSLECTVEGTSNPNLYWYRQAAGRGLQLLFYSVGIGQISSEVPQNLSASRPQDRQFILSSKKLLLSDSGFYLCAWSGTFEDTQYFGPGTRLTVL.

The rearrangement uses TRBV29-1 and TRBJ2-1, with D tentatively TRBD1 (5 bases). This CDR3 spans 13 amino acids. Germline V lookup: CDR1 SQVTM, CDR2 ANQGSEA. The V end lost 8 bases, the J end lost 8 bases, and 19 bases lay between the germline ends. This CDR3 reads CSIGRVWLDEQFF. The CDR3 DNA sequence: TGCAGCATTGGCAGGGTTTGGTTGGATGAGCAGTTCTTC.

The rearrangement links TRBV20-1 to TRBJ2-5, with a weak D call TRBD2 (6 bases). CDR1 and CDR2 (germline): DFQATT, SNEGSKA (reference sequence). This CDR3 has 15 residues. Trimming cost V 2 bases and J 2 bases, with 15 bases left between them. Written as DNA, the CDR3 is TGCAGTGCTAGACCCCTAGCGAGACTACAAGAGACCCAGTACTTC. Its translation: CSARPLARLQETQYF.

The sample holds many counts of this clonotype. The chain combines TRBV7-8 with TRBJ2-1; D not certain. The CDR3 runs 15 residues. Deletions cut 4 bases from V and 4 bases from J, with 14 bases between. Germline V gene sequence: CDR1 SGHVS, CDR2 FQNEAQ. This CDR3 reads CASSYRDGLYNEQFF. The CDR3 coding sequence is TGTGCCAGCAGCTACCGCGATGGGCTGTACAATGAGCAGTTCTTC.

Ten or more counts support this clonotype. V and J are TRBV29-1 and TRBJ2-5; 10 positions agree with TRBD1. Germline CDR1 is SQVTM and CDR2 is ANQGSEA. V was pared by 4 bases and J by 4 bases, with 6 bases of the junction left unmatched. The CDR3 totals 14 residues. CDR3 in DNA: TGCAGCGTTGCCGGGACAGGGGCTTCAGAGACCCAGTACTTC. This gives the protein CSVAGTGASETQYF.

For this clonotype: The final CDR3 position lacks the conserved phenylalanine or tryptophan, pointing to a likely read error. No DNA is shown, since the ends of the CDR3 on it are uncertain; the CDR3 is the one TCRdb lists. The CDR3 sequence is CASSYSGQGIEKYI. The rearrangement uses TRBV6-6 and TRBJ2-7; TRBD1, the table's D call, was not compared with the DNA. Termini included, the CDR3 measures 14 amino acids. Germline V gene sequence: CDR1 MNHNY, CDR2 SVGAGI (reference sequence).

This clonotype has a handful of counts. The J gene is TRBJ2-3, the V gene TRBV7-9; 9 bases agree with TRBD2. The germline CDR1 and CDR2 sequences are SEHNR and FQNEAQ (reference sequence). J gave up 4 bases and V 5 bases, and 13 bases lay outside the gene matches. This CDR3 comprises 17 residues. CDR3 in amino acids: CASSRGMLAGPPDTQYF. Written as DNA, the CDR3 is TGTGCCAGCAGCCGAGGGATGCTAGCGGGACCGCCAGATACGCAGTATTTT.

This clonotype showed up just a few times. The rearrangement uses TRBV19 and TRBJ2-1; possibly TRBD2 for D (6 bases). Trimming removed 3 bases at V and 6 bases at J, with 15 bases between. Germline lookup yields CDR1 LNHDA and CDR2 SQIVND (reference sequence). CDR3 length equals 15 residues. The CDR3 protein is CASSISGAISNEQFF. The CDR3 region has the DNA TGTGCCAGTAGTATTTCGGGAGCCATAAGCAATGAGCAGTTCTTC.

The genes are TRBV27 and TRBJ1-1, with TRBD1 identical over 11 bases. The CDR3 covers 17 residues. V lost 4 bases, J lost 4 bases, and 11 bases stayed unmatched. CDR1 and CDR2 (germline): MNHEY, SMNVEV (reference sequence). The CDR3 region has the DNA TGTGCCAGCAGTTCACACCGGACAGGGGGCTTGAGCACTGAAGCTTTCTTT. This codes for CASSSHRTGGLSTEAFF.